The 13 T cell receptor beta chains below all came from one sample that was sequenced in a study of control samples from healthy donors and cancer patients. Data came from immunoSEQ multiplex PCR; TCRdb stores just in-frame clones and leaves some out. The sample lists approximately 150,000 clones, around 90% occurring once. The sample consisted of blood. These receptors were obtained from a woman aged 40 to 55 in good health.

This clone has just one count. CDR3 DNA sequence: TGTGCCAGCAGCGAGTCTGGCGGGGGCACAGATACGCAGTATTTT. This encodes CASSESGGGTDTQYF. The chain employs TRBV3-1 (or the pseudogene TRBV3-2) and TRBJ2-3; TRBD2 is a possible D gene (6 bases). From germline, CDR1 is LGHDT and CDR2 YNNKEL (reference sequence). CDR3 size: 15 residues. V was shortened by 5 bases and J by 1 base, with 13 bases between the two germline ends.

This sequence joins TRBV11-2 and TRBJ2-7, with D possibly being TRBD1 (5 bases). The CDR3 extends over 15 amino acids. V lost 2 bases to trimming and J lost 0 bases, with 11 bases between them. The germline gives CDR1 SGHAT, CDR2 FQNNGV. The CDR3 spells CASSLFDRDSYEQYF. Here the CDR3 DNA reads TGTGCCAGCAGCTTATTTGACAGAGACTCCTACGAGCAGTACTTC.

The V gene is TRBV3-1 (or the pseudogene TRBV3-2), the J gene TRBJ2-7, with 7 bases aligning to TRBD1. The CDR3 spans 14 residues. V lost 1 base, J lost 1 base, and 1 base stayed unmatched. Germline assignment: CDR1 LGHDT and CDR2 YNNKEL (reference sequence). CDR3 nucleotides: TGTGCCAGCAGCCAAGTACAGGGGTCCTACGAGCAGTACTTC. Its translation is CASSQVQGSYEQYF.

V gene TRBV3-1 (or the pseudogene TRBV3-2) combines with J gene TRBJ1-1, with D unclear. This CDR3 comprises 15 residues. CDR1 LGHDT and CDR2 YNNKEL come from the germline V gene (reference sequence). V was shortened by 4 bases and J by 0 bases, with 12 bases between the two germline ends. CDR3 protein: CASSPRAQLNTEAFF. CDR3 DNA: TGTGCCAGCAGCCCTCGGGCGCAATTGAACACTGAAGCTTTCTTT.

The chain links TRBV19 to TRBJ1-5, with D tentatively TRBD1 (5 bases). V lost 3 bases and J 5 bases, leaving 11 bases between the germline ends. CDR1 is LNHDA, CDR2 SQIVND, per germline (reference sequence). The length of the CDR3 is 14 residues. CDR3 loop: CASSIRVGDQPQHF. The CDR3 DNA is TGTGCCAGTAGTATCCGGGTGGGGGATCAGCCCCAGCATTTT. Full variable domain (remainder filled in from reference TRBV19 and TRBJ1-5): DGGITQSPKYLFRKEGQNVTLSCEQNLNHDAMYWYRQDPGQGLRLIYYSQIVNDFQKGDIAEGYSVSREKKESFPLTVTSAQKNPTAFYLCASSIRVGDQPQHFGDGTRLSIL.

The chain employs TRBV15 and TRBJ2-3; 11 bases are a match to TRBD2. The CDR3 is 17 residues long. Germline-derived CDR1 and CDR2 are LNHNV and YYDKDF (reference sequence). V lost 1 base to trimming and J lost 2 bases; unmatched junction nucleotides: 5. The CDR3 DNA reads as TGTGCCACCAGCAGAGGCCTAGCGGGGGGATCCACAGATACGCAGTATTTT. Translated: CATSRGLAGGSTDTQYF.

The chain employs TRBV12-3 or TRBV12-4 and TRBJ1-2; D ambiguous. V was cut by 7 bases and J by 7 bases, with 16 bases left in between. The CDR3 length is 13 residues. In nucleotides, the CDR3 is TGTGCCAGCACGTGGTCCCTCGCGGTTGGCTACACCTTC. Its protein product is CASTWSLAVGYTF.

V and J are TRBV3-1 (or the pseudogene TRBV3-2) and TRBJ2-2; D unclear. The CDR3 sequence is 13 residues long. Germline assignment: CDR1 LGHDT and CDR2 YNNKEL (reference sequence). Trimming shortened V by 8 bases and J by 6 bases, and 13 bases separated the two germline ends. CDR3 bases: TGTGCCAGCGGGGTGGTTGGCTCCGGGGAGCTGTTTTTT. This sequence encodes CASGVVGSGELFF.

This clone was recorded only once. This sequence joins TRBV14 and TRBJ1-1, with D tentatively TRBD1 (5 bases). Germline V gene sequence: CDR1 SGHDN, CDR2 FVKESK. The CDR3 is made up of 15 amino acids. With 3 bases removed from V and 1 base from J, the gap between germline ends came to 12 bases. The CDR3 region has the DNA TGTGCCAGCAGCCAGGTGGGACTTCAGAACACTGAAGCTTTCTTT. As protein: CASSQVGLQNTEAFF.

This chain links TRBV6-6 with TRBJ1-5; a possible D gene is TRBD1 (6 bases). V lost 8 bases to trimming and J lost 3 bases, with 11 bases between them. Looked up from germline, CDR1 is MNHNY and CDR2 is SVGAGI (reference sequence). The CDR3 contains 13 residues. The CDR3 loop is CASLDSNNQPQHF. The CDR3 DNA follows: TGTGCCAGCCTGGACAGCAACAATCAGCCCCAGCATTTT.

The V call is TRBV7-2, the J call TRBJ2-7, with TRBD2 matching over 12 bases. The germline V gene encodes CDR1 SGHTA and CDR2 FQGNSA. The CDR3 totals 16 residues. J gave up 4 bases and V 6 bases, and 10 bases lay outside the gene matches. The CDR3: CASSFTSGGTQYEQYF. The CDR3 DNA reads as TGTGCCAGCAGTTTTACTAGCGGGGGGACTCAATACGAGCAGTACTTC.

In this sample, this clone turned up once. V and J are TRBV11-2 and TRBJ2-1; D is uncertain. CDR1 is SGHAT, CDR2 FQNNGV, per germline. V was trimmed by 1 base and J by 9 bases, leaving 4 bases between them. CDR3 length: 11 amino acids. The CDR3 bases are TGTGCCAGCAGCTTAGGGAGTGAGCAGTTCTTC. This gives the protein CASSLGSEQFF. Full variable domain (outside the CDR3, taken from reference TRBV11-2 and TRBJ2-1): EAGVAQSPRYKIIEKRQSVAFWCNPISGHATLYWYQQILGQGPKLLIQFQNNGVVDDSQLPKDRFSAERLKGVDSTLKIQPAKLEDSAVYLCASSLGSEQFFGPGTRLTVL.

The chain joins TRBV6-6 to TRBJ2-1; D unclear. The germline V gene encodes CDR1 MNHNY and CDR2 SVGAGI (reference sequence). The length of the CDR3 is 14 residues. V gave up 7 bases and J gave up 1 base, with 11 bases separating them. CDR3 amino acids: CASIGRQSYNEQFF. DNA for the CDR3: TGTGCCAGCATAGGTCGGCAGTCCTACAATGAGCAGTTCTTC.